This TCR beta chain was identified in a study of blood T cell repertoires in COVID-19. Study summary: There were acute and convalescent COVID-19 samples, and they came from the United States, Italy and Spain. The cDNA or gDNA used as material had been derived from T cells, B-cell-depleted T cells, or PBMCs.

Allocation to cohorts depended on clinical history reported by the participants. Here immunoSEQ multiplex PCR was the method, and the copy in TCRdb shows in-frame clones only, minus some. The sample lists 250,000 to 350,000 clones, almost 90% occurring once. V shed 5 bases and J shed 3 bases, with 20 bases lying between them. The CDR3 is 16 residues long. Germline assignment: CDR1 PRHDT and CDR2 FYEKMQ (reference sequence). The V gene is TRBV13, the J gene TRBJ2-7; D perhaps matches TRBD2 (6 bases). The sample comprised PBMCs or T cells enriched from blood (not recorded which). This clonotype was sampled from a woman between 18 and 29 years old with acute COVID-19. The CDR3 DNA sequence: TGTGCCAGCAGCCGAAGTCCAGCGGGTGACTTCTACGAGCAGTACTTC. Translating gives CASSRSPAGDFYEQYF.